The subject of this entry is one T cell receptor (beta chain). The entry originates in a study of blood T cell repertoires in COVID-19. Study-level background: In each case, the material was cDNA or gDNA derived from T cells, B-cell-depleted T cells, or PBMCs.

Per the study methods: Counts of nucleated cells, estimated from reference gene primer amplification, were obtained. Some clones are missing from TCRdb's copy, which holds only in-frame ones; the method was immunoSEQ multiplex PCR. Clone size and the V and J calls come from that table; the DNA yielded D and trimming. The repertoire includes tens of thousands of clones, roughly 90% of them detected once, and around 0.8% sits in the top ten. The V gene end was trimmed by 2 bases and the J gene end by 7 bases; junction bases not matched to a gene: 9. CDR3 size: 15 residues. Germline V lookup: CDR1 MNHEY, CDR2 SMNVEV (reference sequence).

The chain joins TRBV27 to TRBJ2-5; 8 positions match TRBD2. The sample comprised peripheral blood. This clonotype originated in a woman of 80 years or more with acute or convalescent COVID-19. In DNA, the CDR3 is TGTGCCAGCAGTTTAGTGAATAGCGCGGGAGGGACCCAGTACTTC. It codes for CASSLVNSAGGTQYF.